These 3 T cell receptor beta chains were sequenced from one sample in a study of blood T cells in healthy people across ages. The authors ran a second PCR of about 7 to 12 cycles using a sample-barcoded 5' primer and a J-beta primer mix. TCRdb used MiXCR to reprocess the 5' RACE reads, holding one entry per CDR3 protein. The sample yields just over 800,000 distinct CDR3 sequences, less than 80% seen once. The sequenced sample consisted of blood. These receptors all stem from a man aged 30 to 39 in good health.

This clonotype was observed a few times. The chain carries TRBV13 and TRBJ2-4; D not resolved. Germline V lookup: CDR1 PRHDT, CDR2 FYEKMQ (reference sequence). The CDR3 contains 12 residues. The V gene lost 5 bases and the J gene lost 13 bases, with 15 bases spanning the gap. The CDR3 DNA sequence: TGTGCCAGCAGCCCACGCCGAGGTGAGCAGTACTTC. Translated, it gives CASSPRRGEQYF. Full variable domain (outside the CDR3, taken from reference TRBV13 and TRBJ2-4): AAGVIQSPRHLIKEKRETATLKCYPIPRHDTVYWYQQGPGQDPQFLISFYEKMQSDKGSIPDRFSAQQFSDYHSELNMSSLELGDSALYFCASSPRRGEQYFGAGTRLSVL.

Concerning this clonotype: A far larger clone is just one base off, so this is likely a read error. The chain couples TRBV7-2 to TRBJ2-3; D gene unclear. This CDR3 is built from 12 residues. Germline V gene data show CDR1 as SGHTA and CDR2 as FQGNSA. CDR3 in amino acids: CASSLYTDAQYF. Written as DNA, the CDR3 is TGTGCCAGCAGCTTATACACAGATGCGCAGTATTTT.

This clonotype was observed a handful of times. V is TRBV10-3 and J is TRBJ1-5; perhaps TRBD1 as D (5 bases). In germline, CDR1 is ENHRY, CDR2 SYGVKD. This CDR3 is built from 14 residues. V was trimmed by 6 bases and J by 2 bases, leaving 11 bases between them. CDR3 nucleotides: TGTGCCATCAGCCCTCAAGGGGGCAATCAGCCCCAGCATTTT. Translation gives CAISPQGGNQPQHF.